This T cell receptor beta chain was sequenced in a study of T cells in Graves' hyperthyroidism and ophthalmopathy. This clonotype was detected many times. There were TCR beta CDR3 regions amplified from RNA transcripts. HTBI primers were employed in a first-round RT-PCR of the TCR CDR3. TCRdb reprocessed the multiplex PCR reads with MiXCR, giving one entry per CDR3 protein. The sample records fewer than 650,000 distinct CDR3 sequences, approximately 13% being singletons. This CDR3 has 15 amino acids. Trimming removed 0 bases from V and 7 bases from J, with 15 bases in between. The clonotype comes from a woman in her twenties or thirties with Graves' hyperthyroidism that later progressed to Graves' ophthalmopathy. The rearrangement uses TRBV12-3 or TRBV12-4 and TRBJ1-1; a possible D gene is TRBD1 (6 bases). Specimen: blood. Written as DNA, the CDR3 is TGTGCCAGCAGTTTAGCGTTGGGGGGCTTTGATGAAGCTTTCTTT. Its translation is CASSLALGGFDEAFF.